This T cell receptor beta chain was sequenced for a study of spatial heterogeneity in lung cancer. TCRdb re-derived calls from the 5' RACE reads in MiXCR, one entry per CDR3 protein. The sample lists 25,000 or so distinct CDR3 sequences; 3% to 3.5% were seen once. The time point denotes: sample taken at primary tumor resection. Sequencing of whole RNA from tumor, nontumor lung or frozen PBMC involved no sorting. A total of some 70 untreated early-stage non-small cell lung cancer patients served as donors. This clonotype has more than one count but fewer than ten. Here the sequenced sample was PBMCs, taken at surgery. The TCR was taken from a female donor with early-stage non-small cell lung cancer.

The DNA for the CDR3 is TGTGCCAGCAGCCCCTACGGGGGTGAGCAGTTCTTC. It yields the protein CASSPYGGEQFF. The rearrangement joins TRBV12-3 or TRBV12-4 to TRBJ2-1, with a tentative D call TRBD2 (6 bases). CDR3 size: 12 residues. Trimming stripped 6 bases from V and 9 bases from J, with 12 bases between.